Below, 29 T cell receptor beta chains from the same sample are listed, as sequenced in a study of T cells in Graves' hyperthyroidism and ophthalmopathy. Authors of the study amplified TCR beta CDR3 regions from RNA transcripts. A set of HTBI primers served as the primers for a first-round RT-PCR of the TCR CDR3. TCRdb passed the multiplex PCR reads through MiXCR, listing each CDR3 protein once. Of about 400,000 distinct CDR3 sequences detected, approximately 13% appear once; the ten largest clones hold 9.2%. Sequencing was done on a sample of blood. The origin of the receptors is a woman between 18 and 29 years old with Graves' hyperthyroidism.

This clonotype was picked up many times. The genes are TRBV6-1 and TRBJ2-3; 10 bases match TRBD2. The germline gives CDR1 MNHNS, CDR2 SASEGT. CDR3 length: 17 residues. With 6 bases clipped from V and 1 base from J, the junction kept 10 bases outside the gene matches. This CDR3 reads CASSGWSGGAGTDTQYF. The CDR3 DNA follows: TGTGCCAGCAGCGGGTGGAGCGGGGGGGCAGGCACAGATACGCAGTATTTT.

J is TRBJ1-1 and V is TRBV30; D ambiguous. Germline V gene lookup returns CDR1 GTSNPN and CDR2 SVGIG (reference sequence). CDR3 length: 13 amino acids. V was pared by 0 bases and J by 5 bases, with 10 bases between. The CDR3 spells CAWSVTEWTEAFF. CDR3 DNA: TGTGCCTGGAGTGTAACGGAGTGGACTGAAGCTTTCTTT. Supplemented by reference TRBV30 and TRBJ1-1, the full variable domain reads SQTIHQWPATLVQPVGSPLSLECTVEGTSNPNLYWYRQAAGRGLQLLFYSVGIGQISSEVPQNLSASRPQDRQFILSSKKLLLSDSGFYLCAWSVTEWTEAFFGQGTRLTVV.

This clonotype showed up just a few times. The chain employs TRBV9 and TRBJ2-5, with a tentative D call TRBD2 (6 bases). The germline V and J ends were trimmed by 3 bases and 5 bases, with 23 bases remaining between them. The germline CDR1 and CDR2 sequences are SGDLS and YYNGEE. The CDR3 loop spans 17 amino acids. The CDR3 protein is CASSDGTGRLKEETQYF. In DNA form, the CDR3 reads TGTGCCAGCAGCGACGGGACTGGCCGGTTGAAGGAGGAGACCCAGTACTTC. The full variable domain, with the rest looked up from reference TRBV9 and TRBJ2-5, is DSGVTQTPKHLITATGQRVTLRCSPRSGDLSVYWYQQSLDQGLQFLIQYYNGEERAKGNILERFSAQQFPDLHSELNLSSLELGDSALYFCASSDGTGRLKEETQYFGPGTRLLVL.

The gene calls are TRBV15 and TRBJ2-5; 7 nucleotides match TRBD1. Germline CDR1 is LNHNV and CDR2 is YYDKDF (reference sequence). The CDR3 sequence is 15 residues long. V lost 5 bases and J lost 5; bases outside the gene matches: 11. This chain's CDR3 is CATSDRTGWTETQYF. CDR3 bases: TGTGCCACCAGCGACCGGACAGGCTGGACCGAGACCCAGTACTTC. The whole variable domain, filled in from reference TRBV15 and TRBJ2-5, reads DAMVIQNPRYQVTQFGKPVTLSCSQTLNHNVMYWYQQKSSQAPKLLFHYYDKDFNNEADTPDNFQSRRPNTSFCFLDIRSPGLGDTAMYLCATSDRTGWTETQYFGPGTRLLVL.

This chain joins TRBV29-1 and TRBJ1-1; D is ambiguous. The CDR3 has 12 amino acids. Germline V lookup: CDR1 SQVTM, CDR2 ANQGSEA. V was cut by 3 bases and J by 1 base, with 6 bases left in between. For the CDR3, the DNA is TGCAGCGTTGATCCCAGGAACACTGAAGCTTTCTTT. It codes for CSVDPRNTEAFF.

This chain uses TRBV20-1 with TRBJ2-3; D possibly corresponds to TRBD2 (5 bases). Germline CDR1 DFQATT, CDR2 SNEGSKA (reference sequence). V was clipped by 2 bases and J by 7 bases, with 13 bases between them. This CDR3 spans 13 amino acids. The CDR3 nucleotides are TGCAGTGCTAGAAGGCTAGCAACATATACGCAGTATTTT. Translation gives CSARRLATYTQYF.

V is TRBV9 and J is TRBJ1-3; D call uncertain. CDR3 length equals 17 residues. V gave up 0 bases and J gave up 2 bases, with 15 bases separating them. Germline loops: CDR1 SGDLS, CDR2 YYNGEE. CDR3 sequence reads: CASSVATGWGTGNTIYF. The CDR3 DNA follows: TGTGCCAGCAGCGTAGCTACTGGATGGGGAACTGGAAACACCATATATTTT.

There are many counts of this clonotype. The CDR3 region is CASSLVQGMNEKLFF. CDR3 nucleotide sequence: TGTGCCAGCAGTTTAGTGCAGGGGATGAATGAAAAACTGTTTTTT. The gene calls are TRBV12-3 or TRBV12-4 and TRBJ1-4; D perhaps matches TRBD1 (6 bases). This CDR3 has 15 residues. The germline V and J ends were trimmed by 1 base and 5 bases, with 11 bases remaining between them.

In DNA, the CDR3 is TGTGCCAGCAGCCAACCGATGGGACTAGCGGGAGACAATGAGCAGTTCTTC. Translation gives CASSQPMGLAGDNEQFF. The V gene is TRBV14, the J gene TRBJ2-1, with 14 bases identical to TRBD2. V lost 2 bases to trimming and J lost 5 bases; unmatched junction nucleotides: 5. Germline loops: CDR1 SGHDN, CDR2 FVKESK. This CDR3 contains 17 residues.

This clonotype was detected ten times or more. The chain uses TRBV20-1 and TRBJ2-3; the D gene is possibly TRBD2 (6 bases). CDR1 is DFQATT, CDR2 SNEGSKA, per germline (reference sequence). The length of the CDR3 is 14 residues. V lost 5 bases and J 2 bases, leaving 14 bases between the germline ends. The CDR3 sequence is CSALLAPHTDTQYF. The CDR3, as DNA: TGCAGTGCTCTTCTAGCGCCTCACACAGATACGCAGTATTTT.

The table lists this clonotype with many counts. The gene calls are TRBV12-3 or TRBV12-4 and TRBJ2-3, with 8 positions matching TRBD1. The CDR3 spans 16 residues. V shed 4 bases and J 2 bases; nucleotides not matched to a gene: 8. CDR3 sequence reads: CASSSQGAIVTDTQYF. CDR3 in DNA: TGTGCCAGCAGTTCTCAGGGGGCTATAGTCACAGATACGCAGTATTTT.

This clonotype was found many times. The chain uses TRBV5-1 and TRBJ2-5, with D perhaps matching TRBD1 (5 bases). CDR3 length: 15 amino acids. Looked up from germline, CDR1 is SGHRS and CDR2 is YFSETQ. V lost 0 bases to trimming and J lost 0 bases, with 9 bases between them. The CDR3 here is CASSLEGANQETQYF. CDR3 coding DNA: TGCGCCAGCAGCTTGGAAGGGGCAAACCAAGAGACCCAGTACTTC.

This clonotype has more than one count but fewer than ten. The V gene is TRBV18, the J gene TRBJ1-6, with D possibly being TRBD1 (6 bases). The CDR3 sequence is 15 residues long. Germline V gene sequence: CDR1 KGHSH, CDR2 LQKENI. Trimming shortened V by 5 bases and J by 7 bases, and 15 bases separated the two germline ends. Here the CDR3 DNA reads TGTGCCAGCTCATATGAACAGGGCTTGAATTCACCCCTCCACTTT. Translation gives CASSYEQGLNSPLHF.

This clonotype showed up many times. V is TRBV27 and J is TRBJ2-7; 7 positions agree with TRBD2. Germline V CDR1 and CDR2: MNHEY, SMNVEV (reference sequence). CDR3 size: 17 residues. Trimming removed 4 bases from V and 2 bases from J; junction bases left unmatched: 14. The CDR3 nucleotides read TGTGCCAGCAGTTCACCTTCTAGCGGAGGTCGAACCTACGAGCAGTACTTC. This translates into CASSSPSSGGRTYEQYF.

This chain connects TRBV25-1 to TRBJ1-6, with no clear D. Trimming took off 3 bases at V and 7 bases at J, with 10 bases between the two ends. From germline, CDR1 is MGHDK and CDR2 SYGVNS. The CDR3 is made up of 14 amino acids. CDR3 loop: CASSEGSTNSPLHF. The CDR3 DNA reads as TGTGCCAGCAGTGAGGGCAGCACCAATTCACCCCTCCACTTT.

This clonotype was seen more than once but under ten times. The chain's CDR3 is CASSETGDATSQYF. Written as DNA, the CDR3 is TGTGCCAGCAGCGAAACGGGGGACGCAACCTCGCAGTATTTT. The chain uses TRBV7-2 and TRBJ2-3, with a tentative D call TRBD2 (6 bases). Germline V gene data show CDR1 as SGHTA and CDR2 as FQGNSA. V was cut by 5 bases and J by 10 bases, with 19 bases left in between. This CDR3 region has 14 residues.

This clonotype occurred many times. J is TRBJ1-1 and V is TRBV6-1; TRBD1 matches 8 bases. CDR1 and CDR2 from the germline V gene are MNHNS and SASEGT. Trimming at V came to 3 bases and at J to 2 bases, leaving 5 bases not matched to a gene. The CDR3 loop spans 15 amino acids. CDR3 nucleotide sequence: TGTGCCAGCAGTGAGCAGGGGACAGGCAACACTGAAGCTTTCTTT. Translating gives CASSEQGTGNTEAFF.

This clonotype has ten or more counts. The chain uses TRBV28 and TRBJ1-1, with no clear D. The germline gives CDR1 MDHEN, CDR2 SYDVKM. V lost 2 bases and J lost 0, with 13 bases in between. CDR3 length equals 16 residues. The DNA of the CDR3 is TGTGCCAGCAGTTTAATGGCGCGGGGTGTGAACACTGAAGCTTTCTTT. It translates to CASSLMARGVNTEAFF.

The rearrangement links TRBV9 to TRBJ1-6, with a possible D match to TRBD1 (5 bases). Trimming left V 9 bases short and J 1 base short, with 11 bases between. The CDR3 is made up of 14 amino acids. Germline-derived CDR1 and CDR2 are SGDLS and YYNGEE. Here the CDR3 DNA reads TGTGCCACGCTGGGGGGATCCTATAATTCACCCCTCCACTTT. Translation: CATLGGSYNSPLHF. Complete variable domain (other parts from reference TRBV9 and TRBJ1-6): DSGVTQTPKHLITATGQRVTLRCSPRSGDLSVYWYQQSLDQGLQFLIQYYNGEERAKGNILERFSAQQFPDLHSELNLSSLELGDSALYFCATLGGSYNSPLHFGNGTRLTVT.

This clonotype was seen at least ten times. The chain couples TRBV20-1 to TRBJ2-1, with 8 bases that match TRBD2. From germline, CDR1 is DFQATT and CDR2 SNEGSKA (reference sequence). With 6 bases clipped from V and 2 bases from J, the junction kept 15 bases outside the gene matches. The CDR3 totals 17 residues. This chain's CDR3 is CSATGLAGIGPYNEQFF. DNA for the CDR3: TGCAGTGCCACCGGACTAGCAGGCATAGGTCCCTACAATGAGCAGTTCTTC.

Many counts were recorded for this clonotype. The chain uses TRBV6-1 and TRBJ1-5; no definite D call. Germline V gives CDR1 MNHNS, CDR2 SASEGT. This CDR3 has 14 residues. The V and J ends lost 6 bases and 2 bases respectively, with 11 bases between them. CDR3 sequence reads: CASSHYRGNQPQHF. CDR3 DNA sequence: TGTGCCAGCAGCCACTATAGGGGCAATCAGCCCCAGCATTTT.

There are many counts of this clonotype. The chain employs TRBV6-1 and TRBJ2-1, with D possibly being TRBD2 (6 bases). Per the germline V gene, CDR1 is MNHNS and CDR2 is SASEGT. V was trimmed by 5 bases and J by 4 bases, leaving 15 bases between them. The CDR3 covers 15 residues. CDR3 sequence: CASSLRAGFYNEQFF. For the CDR3, the DNA is TGTGCCAGCAGTCTGAGAGCGGGCTTTTACAATGAGCAGTTCTTC.

This clonotype was recorded a few times. This rearrangement joins TRBV12-3 or TRBV12-4 to TRBJ1-3; perhaps TRBD1 as D (5 bases). The CDR3 is made up of 14 amino acids. The V gene lost 6 bases and the J gene lost 4 bases, with 13 bases spanning the gap. CDR3 nucleotides: TGTGCCAGCAGCTTGACAGATCGGGGAAACACCATATATTTT. Protein sequence: CASSLTDRGNTIYF.

This clonotype was seen at least ten times. J is TRBJ1-5 and V is TRBV12-3 or TRBV12-4, with D possibly being TRBD1 (6 bases). Trimming pared 7 bases from V and 2 bases from J, leaving 15 bases between. CDR3 size: 15 residues. Here the CDR3 DNA reads TGTGCCAGCAATCATGCAGGGGCCCGCAATCAGCCCCAGCATTTT. The encoded protein is CASNHAGARNQPQHF.

Of note for this clonotype: A much larger clone is a single base away; this may be a read error. CDR3 region: CASSQAATMVGQFF. The DNA for the CDR3 is TGTGCCAGCAGCCAAGCTGCGACTATGGTCGGGCAGTTCTTC. This sequence joins TRBV3-1 and TRBJ2-1, with TRBD2 as a possible D gene (5 bases). The CDR3 runs 14 residues. Germline CDR1 is LGHDT and CDR2 is YNNKEL (reference sequence). Deletions cut 1 base from V and 12 bases from J, with 16 bases between.

This chain connects TRBV7-9 to TRBJ2-2; 7 nucleotides agree with TRBD1. Germline CDR1 SEHNR, CDR2 FQNEAQ (reference sequence). The CDR3 is 17 amino acids. V dropped 4 bases and J dropped 4; count of bases not matched to a gene: 12. CDR3 bases: TGTGCCAGCAGCTCTAGTGGTACAGGGGTTTTCACCGGGGAGCTGTTTTTT. It encodes CASSSSGTGVFTGELFF.

In DNA, the CDR3 is TGTGCCATCACAGGGAACAGGTACGAGCAGTACTTC. Encoded protein: CAITGNRYEQYF. This chain uses TRBV10-3 with TRBJ2-7, with D possibly matching TRBD1 (5 bases). Trimming pared 7 bases from V and 4 bases from J, leaving 11 bases between. The CDR3 contains 12 residues. The germline CDR1 and CDR2 sequences are ENHRY and SYGVKD.

The rearrangement uses TRBV4-1 and TRBJ2-6; 7 positions match TRBD1. The V segment lost 3 bases and the J segment 2 bases; nucleotides outside the gene matches: 1. CDR1 MGHRA and CDR2 YSYEKL come from the germline V gene. This CDR3 is 15 amino acids long. The CDR3, as DNA: TGCGCCAGCAGCCAGACAGGGACTGGGGCCAACGTCCTGACTTTC. As protein: CASSQTGTGANVLTF.

This clonotype occurred a few times. This chain uses TRBV19 with TRBJ2-2; no clear D gene. Germline V gives CDR1 LNHDA, CDR2 SQIVND (reference sequence). V was pared by 4 bases and J by 4 bases, with 7 bases between. The CDR3 has 13 amino acids. CDR3 loop: CASSTLVTGELFF. CDR3 DNA sequence: TGTGCCAGTAGTACGCTTGTCACCGGGGAGCTGTTTTTT.